Presented here are 31 T cell receptor beta chains from one specimen sequenced in a study of shared clonotypes between healthy human individuals. Sequencing was performed with immunoSEQ multiplex PCR; in TCRdb, only in-frame clones are kept and a portion is missing. The table shows approximately 500,000 clones, with 95% to 97% occurring only once. Sequencing was performed on naive CD4+ T cells sorted from blood. As for subset: CD45RA+ positively selected. The receptors originated from a woman aged 25 to 39 in good health.

The V call is TRBV7-9, the J call TRBJ2-7; 9 bases are a match to TRBD2. Germline lookup yields CDR1 SEHNR and CDR2 FQNEAQ (reference sequence). CDR3 length equals 14 residues. V gave up 6 bases and J gave up 4 bases; unmatched junction bases: 7. CDR3 loop: CASSLLAGAYEQYF. The CDR3 DNA sequence: TGTGCCAGCAGTTTACTAGCGGGCGCATACGAGCAGTACTTC.

The chain recombines TRBV7-9 with TRBJ2-5; no reliable D call. Germline loops: CDR1 SEHNR, CDR2 FQNEAQ (reference sequence). This CDR3 contains 13 residues. V lost 2 bases and J 5 bases, leaving 9 bases between the germline ends. The CDR3 coding sequence is TGTGCCAGCAGCTTATTGGGTGGCGAGACCCAGTACTTC. Its protein is CASSLLGGETQYF.

CDR3 sequence: CASSLTLEPTYEQYF. As DNA, the CDR3 is TGTGCCAGCAGTTTGACGCTGGAGCCGACCTACGAGCAGTACTTC. This chain joins TRBV28 and TRBJ2-7; D gene uncertain. Trimming cost V 3 bases and J 2 bases, with 14 bases left between them. Germline V gene sequence: CDR1 MDHEN, CDR2 SYDVKM. CDR3 length: 15 residues.

V and J are TRBV25-1 and TRBJ2-7, with no clear D. Germline V CDR1 and CDR2: MGHDK, SYGVNS. The CDR3 sequence is 11 residues long. The germline V and J ends were trimmed by 3 bases and 3 bases, with 3 bases remaining between them. CDR3 sequence (DNA): TGTGCCAGCAGTGACTTCTACGAGCAGTACTTC. Translating gives CASSDFYEQYF.

The rearrangement uses TRBV19 and TRBJ1-6; no clear D gene. Germline V gives CDR1 LNHDA, CDR2 SQIVND (reference sequence). The CDR3 covers 14 residues. Trimming took 5 bases from V and 7 from J, leaving 12 bases between them. CDR3 protein: CASSPRTANSPLHF. The CDR3, as DNA: TGTGCCAGTAGTCCCCGTACGGCGAATTCACCCCTCCACTTT.

This clone was seen just once. The chain couples TRBV28 to TRBJ2-5; the D call may be TRBD1 or TRBD2 (5 bases each). V shed 5 bases and J shed 4 bases, with 41 bases lying between them. CDR3 length: 23 amino acids. Germline CDR1 reads MDHEN; CDR2 reads SYDVKM. CDR3 sequence reads: CASSPSIGAGQFFHKSSSETQYF. CDR3 nucleotides: TGTGCCAGCAGTCCTAGTATCGGGGCCGGTCAATTCTTTCATAAGTCTTCATCAGAGACCCAGTACTTC.

The chain carries TRBV6-1 and TRBJ1-5; no clear D. The V end lost 8 bases, the J end lost 0 bases, and 8 bases lay between the germline ends. This CDR3 is built from 13 residues. Germline V gene sequence: CDR1 MNHNS, CDR2 SASEGT. The CDR3 sequence is CASGKASNQPQHF. The CDR3 nucleotides read TGTGCCAGCGGAAAAGCTAGCAATCAGCCCCAGCATTTT.

The V and J genes are TRBV18 and TRBJ2-1; tentatively, D is TRBD1 (6 bases). CDR1 and CDR2 (germline): KGHSH, LQKENI. V gave up 1 base and J gave up 4 bases, with 8 bases separating them. This CDR3 region has 14 residues. This CDR3 reads CASSPQDSYNEQFF. CDR3 nucleotides: TGTGCCAGCTCACCACAGGACAGTTACAATGAGCAGTTCTTC. The variable domain in full, completed from reference TRBV18 and TRBJ2-1, reads NAGVMQNPRHLVRRRGQEARLRCSPMKGHSHVYWYRQLPEEGLKFMVYLQKENIIDESGMPKERFSAEFPKEGPSILRIQQVVRGDSAAYFCASSPQDSYNEQFFGPGTRLTVL.

The rearrangement uses TRBV30 and TRBJ1-5; D gene ambiguous. The CDR3 spans 15 residues. Looked up from germline, CDR1 is GTSNPN and CDR2 is SVGIG (reference sequence). The CDR3 DNA reads TGTGCTGTCGGCCCCCGACCTCATAGCAATCAGCCCCAGCATTTT. Translated: CAVGPRPHSNQPQHF.

CDR3 sequence: CASSLPGQGAIGANVLTF. As DNA, the CDR3 is TGTGCCAGCAGCCTACCGGGACAGGGGGCTATTGGGGCCAACGTCCTGACTTTC. This chain links TRBV5-4 with TRBJ2-6; 12 bases fit TRBD1. CDR3 length: 18 residues. Unmatched junction bases numbered 8, after V lost 4 bases and J lost 3 bases. CDR1 is SGHNT, CDR2 YYREEE, per germline (reference sequence). The variable domain in full, with the rest retrieved from reference TRBV5-4 and TRBJ2-6, is ETGVTQSPTHLIKTRGQQVTLRCSSQSGHNTVSWYQQALGQGPQFIFQYYREEENGRGNFPPRFSGLQFPNYSSELNVNALELDDSALYLCASSLPGQGAIGANVLTFGAGSRLTVL.

The chain recombines TRBV6-5 with TRBJ2-7; TRBD2 matches at 10 bases. J lost 0 bases, V lost 2 bases, and 4 bases had no gene match. The germline V gene has CDR1 MNHEY and CDR2 SVGAGI. This CDR3 has 16 amino acids. CDR3 protein: CASSYETSGLSYEQYF. The CDR3, as DNA: TGTGCCAGCAGTTACGAGACTAGCGGGCTCTCCTACGAGCAGTACTTC.

The rearrangement joins TRBV7-3 to TRBJ2-2; TRBD2 matches at 7 bases. V dropped 5 bases and J dropped 5; count of bases not matched to a gene: 5. Per the germline V gene, CDR1 is SGHTA and CDR2 is FQGTGA. The CDR3 covers 14 residues. The CDR3 coding sequence is TGTGCCAGCAGCCCCACGGGGGGAACCGGGGAGCTGTTTTTT. This codes for CASSPTGGTGELFF.

The chain joins TRBV4-2 to TRBJ1-1; D is unresolved. This CDR3 spans 14 amino acids. Germline V lookup: CDR1 LGHNA, CDR2 YNFKEQ. V was pared by 2 bases and J by 5 bases, with 12 bases between. CDR3: CASSQSPTVTEAFF. In nucleotides, the CDR3 is TGTGCCAGCAGCCAAAGCCCGACGGTAACTGAAGCTTTCTTT.

The CDR3 sequence: CASSLLGNEQYF. CDR3 nucleotide sequence: TGTGCCAGCAGCTTACTAGGGAACGAGCAGTACTTC. The chain couples TRBV7-2 to TRBJ2-7; no clear D. Germline V gives CDR1 SGHTA, CDR2 FQGNSA. CDR3 size: 12 residues. Trimming pared 2 bases from V and 5 bases from J, leaving 7 bases between.

The J gene is TRBJ2-5, the V gene TRBV18; D gene ambiguous. V gave up 1 base and J gave up 3 bases, with 12 bases separating them. The CDR3 has 15 amino acids. Germline values: CDR1 KGHSH, CDR2 LQKENI. The CDR3 DNA is TGTGCCAGCTCACCACTCCAGGCGAGGAAAGAGACCCAGTACTTC. Amino acid sequence: CASSPLQARKETQYF.

The chain joins TRBV18 to TRBJ2-5; D gene uncertain. V lost 5 bases and J 3 bases, leaving 10 bases between the germline ends. This CDR3 has 13 amino acids. Per the germline V gene, CDR1 is KGHSH and CDR2 is LQKENI. For the CDR3, the DNA is TGTGCCAGCTCATCGGGCGGAAAAGAGACCCAGTACTTC. This sequence encodes CASSSGGKETQYF.

The chain couples TRBV19 to TRBJ2-4; TRBD1 is a possible D gene (5 bases). CDR3 length: 15 residues. Germline V gives CDR1 LNHDA, CDR2 SQIVND (reference sequence). V lost 4 bases and J lost 2, with 12 bases in between. The CDR3 sequence: CASSTWGRPKNIQYF. The CDR3 DNA sequence: TGTGCCAGTAGTACATGGGGCCGCCCCAAAAACATTCAGTACTTC.

The genes are TRBV28 and TRBJ2-5; D might be TRBD1 or TRBD2, each matching 5 bases. The DNA end is more similar to TRBJ2-7, so the J call may be wrong. The CDR3 extends over 16 amino acids. Germline-derived CDR1 and CDR2 are MDHEN and SYDVKM. For the CDR3, the DNA is TGTGCCAGCAGTTTATCCTTCTGGGGGAGTGCCTACGAGCAGTACTTC. Amino acids: CASSLSFWGSAYEQYF.

This clone showed up just once. This sequence joins TRBV5-8 and TRBJ2-3; unclear D gene. Germline CDR1 and CDR2: SGHTS and YDEGEE. This CDR3 contains 11 residues. V dropped 2 bases and J dropped 6 bases, with 4 bases sitting between them. The CDR3 spells CASSFLDTQYF. CDR3 DNA sequence: TGTGCCAGCAGCTTTTTGGATACGCAGTATTTT. Variable domain in full (rest from reference TRBV5-8 and TRBJ2-3): EAGVTQSPTHLIKTRGQQATLRCSPISGHTSVYWYQQALGLGLQFLLWYDEGEERNRGNFPPRFSGRQFPNYSSELNVNALELEDSALYLCASSFLDTQYFGPGTRLTVL.

V usage is TRBV7-9 and J usage is TRBJ1-2; D may be TRBD1 (6 bases). CDR3 length: 12 residues. The ends were cut back, 6 bases at V and 8 bases at J, with 13 bases in the middle. The germline V gene encodes CDR1 SEHNR and CDR2 FQNEAQ (reference sequence). The CDR3 DNA sequence: TGTGCCAGCAGTGACGCAGGGGACGGCTACACCTTC. Encoded protein: CASSDAGDGYTF.

The chain links TRBV27 to TRBJ1-4; 8 nucleotides line up with TRBD1. This CDR3 is built from 17 residues. The germline V gene encodes CDR1 MNHEY and CDR2 SMNVEV (reference sequence). V lost 5 bases to trimming and J lost 2 bases; unmatched junction nucleotides: 10. The chain's CDR3 is CASSPRGRGATNEKLFF. In DNA, the CDR3 is TGTGCCAGCAGTCCCAGGGGGCGCGGGGCGACTAATGAAAAACTGTTTTTT. The full variable domain, with the rest looked up from reference TRBV27 and TRBJ1-4, is EAQVTQNPRYLITVTGKKLTVTCSQNMNHEYMSWYRQDPGLGLRQIYYSMNVEVTDKGDVPEGYKVSRKEKRNFPLILESPSPNQTSLYFCASSPRGRGATNEKLFFGSGTQLSVL.

For this clone: A read error may account for a junction end that differs from germline. The V gene is TRBV4-1, the J gene TRBJ1-2; D may be TRBD1 (6 bases). This CDR3 has 16 residues. Per the germline V gene, CDR1 is MGHRA and CDR2 is YSYEKL. As DNA, the CDR3 is TGCGTCAGCAGCCAAGAGGCAGGGGTTATTATCTATGGCTACACCTTC. Its protein product is CVSSQEAGVIIYGYTF.

The CDR3 is CASSQVRAEGPLHF. The DNA for the CDR3 is TGTGCCAGCAGCCAAGTGAGGGCTGAGGGCCCCCTCCACTTT. The chain employs TRBV14 and TRBJ1-6; no definite D call. CDR3 length equals 14 residues. V was shortened by 1 base and J by 13 bases, with 14 bases between the two germline ends. CDR1 and CDR2 from the germline V gene are SGHDN and FVKESK.

The chain uses TRBV28 and TRBJ2-7; 12 nucleotides align to TRBD2. Germline assignment: CDR1 MDHEN and CDR2 SYDVKM. The junction had 14 bases not matched to a gene; V was cut back by 5 bases and J by 0 bases. This CDR3 has 19 amino acids. The CDR3 DNA sequence: TGTGCCAGCAGTCTCAATACTGGACTAGCGGGACAGTTCTCCTACGAGCAGTACTTC. This codes for CASSLNTGLAGQFSYEQYF. Full variable domain (rest looked up from reference TRBV28 and TRBJ2-7): DVKVTQSSRYLVKRTGEKVFLECVQDMDHENMFWYRQDPGLGLRLIYFSYDVKMKEKGDIPEGYSVSREKKERFSLILESASTNQTSMYLCASSLNTGLAGQFSYEQYFGPGTRLTVT.

The CDR3 is CASSLDVSSTDTQYF. The CDR3 DNA reads as TGCGCCAGCAGCTTAGACGTATCTAGCACAGATACGCAGTATTTT. The gene calls are TRBV5-1 and TRBJ2-3; D is unresolved. CDR1 and CDR2 from the germline V gene are SGHRS and YFSETQ. Trimming removed 2 bases at V and 0 bases at J, with 10 bases between. The CDR3 has 15 amino acids.

The chain links TRBV19 to TRBJ2-1; maybe TRBD2 (6 bases). The CDR3 contains 15 residues. Germline V CDR1 and CDR2: LNHDA, SQIVND (reference sequence). The CDR3 coding sequence is TGTGCATTTAACCACGGGGGTCCTGGTAATTATGAGCAGTTCTTC. Its protein product is CAFNHGGPGNYEQFF. Full variable domain (missing parts from reference TRBV19 and TRBJ2-1): DGGITQSPKYLFRKEGQNVTLSCEQNLNHDAMYWYRQDPGQGLRLIYYSQIVNDFQKGDIAEGYSVSREKKESFPLTVTSAQKNPTAFYLCAFNHGGPGNYEQFFGPGTRLTVL.

V usage is TRBV7-7 and J usage is TRBJ2-1; 8 positions agree with TRBD2. CDR3 size: 15 residues. Trimming removed 2 bases from V and 7 bases from J; junction bases left unmatched: 7. Germline V gene data show CDR1 as SSHAT and CDR2 as FNYEAQ (reference sequence). The CDR3 protein is CASSLIGTSLNEQFF. CDR3 nucleotides: TGTGCCAGCAGCTTAATCGGGACTAGTTTAAATGAGCAGTTCTTC.

The CDR3 region has the DNA TGCAGCGTCGCAGGGACTAGCGGGAGGGGCCAGAGGGTCATTCAGTACTTC. It encodes CSVAGTSGRGQRVIQYF. The J gene is TRBJ2-4, the V gene TRBV29-1, with 16 bases identical to TRBD2. Germline V gene sequence: CDR1 SQVTM, CDR2 ANQGSEA. Germline trimming cut 6 bases from V and 9 bases from J; bases unmatched to any gene: 14. This CDR3 has 17 residues.

The chain couples TRBV29-1 to TRBJ2-1; TRBD1 matches at 9 bases. This CDR3 region has 13 residues. Per germline, CDR1 SQVTM and CDR2 ANQGSEA. CDR3 nucleotide sequence: TGCGGCCTGCCGGGACAGGGAATGGATGAGCAGTTCTTC. Its translation: CGLPGQGMDEQFF.

V gene TRBV7-2 combines with J gene TRBJ1-6; weak D call: TRBD1 (5 bases). This CDR3 contains 15 residues. CDR1 and CDR2 from the germline V gene are SGHTA and FQGNSA. V dropped 5 bases and J dropped 9 bases, with 17 bases sitting between them. The CDR3: CASSQRGRPSSPLHF. DNA of the CDR3: TGTGCCAGCAGCCAGCGGGGCAGACCTTCTTCACCCCTCCACTTT.

This chain connects TRBV6-6 to TRBJ2-1, with TRBD2 matching 14 bases. Germline lookup yields CDR1 MNHNY and CDR2 SVGAGI (reference sequence). CDR3 length: 14 residues. CDR3 bases: TGTGGTCGTAGGGGACTAGCGGGAGCGGATGAGCAGTTCTTC. Protein sequence: CGRRGLAGADEQFF.